The text below deals with one T cell receptor (beta chain). These data originate in a study of memory CD4+ T cells and cytomegalovirus serostatus. Across the study: This sample comes from healthy Belgian adults, 9 CMV seropositive, about 23 seronegative.

Authors' methods: Out-of-frame sequences were removed, leaving a few million distinct TCRbeta sequences. The table came from immunoSEQ multiplex PCR; TCRdb's copy has only in-frame clones and leaves some out. Clonal size and the V and J genes are those of that table, whereas D and trimming came from the DNA. Of 45,000 to 65,000 clones in the sample, approximately 78% were seen once. The CDR3 is 13 amino acids. Germline CDR1 is MNHNS and CDR2 is SASEGT. Trimming cost V 6 bases and J 10 bases, with 13 bases left between them. Single viable CD3+CD4+CD8-CD45RO+ cells were sorted as the memory CD4+ T cells. Donors' CMV status reflects serum IgG against pp150, pp28, p38, p52. After thawing, CD4+ T cells were positively selected.

The chain has TRBV6-1 and TRBJ1-6, with a tentative D call TRBD1 (5 bases). This TCR came from an adult in good health and CMV-seronegative. The sequencing sample was made of memory CD4+ T cells from blood. The CDR3 is CASSRVQDSPLHF. CDR3 bases: TGTGCCAGCAGCAGGGTGCAAGACTCACCCCTCCACTTT.